This T cell receptor beta chain is from a study of OX40 agonist ivuxolimab in advanced cancers. Background on the study: Ivuxolimab, an antibody acting as an agonist of OX40 (CD134), was used to treat patients.

Germline assignment: CDR1 LGHNA and CDR2 YSLEER. Deletions cut 0 bases from V and 5 bases from J, with 14 bases between. The CDR3 contains 17 residues. Only in-frame clones appear in the TCRdb table, and some are missing; sequencing was by immunoSEQ multiplex PCR. Of over 95,000 clones detected, about 90% appear once; the ten largest clones hold just under 0.8%. The TCR originated in an adult with an advanced solid tumor such as melanoma, head and neck, liver or kidney cancer. The V call is TRBV4-3, the J call TRBJ1-6; D is ambiguous. Here the sequenced sample was CD4+ or CD8+ T cells sorted from blood, taken in a trial of the OX40 agonist ivuxolimab. The CDR3 DNA reads as TGCGCCAGCAGCCAAGAGATCCAGGCACAAAATAATTCACCCCTCCACTTT. This gives the protein CASSQEIQAQNNSPLHF.